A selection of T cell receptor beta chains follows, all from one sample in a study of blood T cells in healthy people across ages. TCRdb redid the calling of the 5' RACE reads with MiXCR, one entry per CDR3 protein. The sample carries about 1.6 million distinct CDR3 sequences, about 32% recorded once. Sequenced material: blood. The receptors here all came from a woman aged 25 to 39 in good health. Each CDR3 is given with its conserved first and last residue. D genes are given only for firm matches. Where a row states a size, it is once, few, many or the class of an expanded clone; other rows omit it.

CASSYAGQGNSPLHF	TGTGCCAGCAGTTACGCGGGACAGGGGAATTCACCCCTCCACTTT	TRBD1	TRBV6-2/TRBV6-3	TRBJ1-6	NA
CASEDGPDTQYF	TGTGCCAGCGAGGATGGACCAGATACGCAGTATTTT	NA	TRBV7-9	TRBJ2-3	few
CSVERPGTGSYEQYF	TGCAGCGTTGAACGACCCGGGACAGGGAGCTACGAGCAGTACTTC	TRBD1	TRBV29-1	TRBJ2-7	many
CASSFGFRDEKTQYF	TGTGCCAGCAGTTTTGGGTTTCGAGATGAGAAGACCCAGTACTTC	NA	TRBV6-5	TRBJ2-5	NA
CASSRDSLTYEQYF	TGTGCCAGCAGCCGGGACAGCCTCACCTACGAGCAGTACTTC	TRBD1	TRBV3-1	TRBJ2-7	NA
CASSPKGRAETQYF	TGTGCCAGCAGTCCGAAGGGACGGGCAGAGACCCAGTACTTC	NA	TRBV12-3/TRBV12-4	TRBJ2-5	NA
CASSLGQGGTEAFF	TGTGCCAGCAGTTTGGGACAGGGTGGCACTGAAGCTTTCTTT	TRBD1	TRBV5-1	TRBJ1-1	many
CSARGQGLEAFF	TGCAGTGCTAGAGGACAGGGACTTGAAGCTTTCTTT	TRBD1	TRBV20-1	TRBJ1-1	many
CSVEAEAGTRYNEQFF	TGCAGCGTTGAAGCCGAGGCAGGGACTAGATACAATGAGCAGTTCTTC	TRBD2	TRBV29-1	TRBJ2-1	many
CASSLTQGGYEQYF	TGTGCCAGCAGTCTTACACAGGGGGGCTACGAGCAGTACTTC	TRBD1	TRBV27	TRBJ2-7	many
CASRLGTSQETQYF	TGTGCCAGCAGGCTCGGGACATCCCAAGAGACCCAGTACTTC	NA	TRBV25-1	TRBJ2-5	NA
CSANPLRTSGSQDEQFF	TGCAGTGCTAATCCTCTTCGGACTAGCGGGAGTCAGGATGAGCAGTTCTTC	TRBD2	TRBV20-1	TRBJ2-1	many
CASSWGQRAGYTF	TGTGCCAGCAGCTGGGGACAGAGGGCTGGCTACACCTTC	TRBD1	TRBV27	TRBJ1-2	NA
CASSLTDFEQYF	TGTGCCAGCAGCCTAACGGACTTTGAGCAGTACTTC	NA	TRBV14	TRBJ2-7	once
CASSPGFLNTEAFF	TGCGCCAGCAGCCCGGGGTTCCTGAACACTGAAGCTTTCTTT	NA	TRBV4-1	TRBJ1-1	NA
CAGREGVTQYF	TGTGCCGGCAGGGAGGGGGTAACGCAGTACTTC	NA	TRBV6-1	TRBJ2-7	NA
CASSSSVWGQGALNDTGELFF	TGTGCCAGCAGCTCCTCGGTTTGGGGACAGGGGGCACTGAACGACACCGGGGAGCTGTTTTTT	TRBD1	TRBV7-3	TRBJ2-2	NA
CASSPVRAADTQYF	TGTGCCAGCAGCCCGGTCCGGGCAGCAGATACGCAGTATTTT	NA	TRBV3-1	TRBJ2-3	NA
CASTRAGGLQETQYF	TGTGCCAGCACCAGAGCGGGAGGTTTGCAAGAGACCCAGTACTTC	TRBD2	TRBV6-1	TRBJ2-5	once
CASSKGSLAGFTDTQYF	TGTGCCAGCAGCAAAGGGTCATTAGCGGGGTTCACAGATACGCAGTATTTT	TRBD2	TRBV7-3	TRBJ2-3	NA
CSASVDRGPYEQYF	TGCAGTGCTAGTGTCGACAGGGGGCCCTACGAGCAGTACTTC	TRBD1	TRBV20-1	TRBJ2-7	NA
CSAPGGSWTEAFF	TGCAGTGCCCCTGGTGGGTCGTGGACTGAAGCTTTCTTT	NA	TRBV20-1	TRBJ1-1	few
CSARVGASGANVLTF	TGCAGTGCTAGAGTTGGGGCCTCTGGGGCCAACGTCCTGACTTTC	NA	TRBV20-1	TRBJ2-6	many
CAWGIADTQYF	TGTGCCTGGGGTATAGCTGATACGCAGTATTTT	NA	TRBV30	TRBJ2-3	NA
CASSQEDRDNSPLHF	TGCGCCAGCAGCCAAGAGGACAGGGACAATTCACCCCTCCACTTT	TRBD1	TRBV4-1	TRBJ1-6	NA
CAWSVLRAGAEAFF	TGTGCCTGGAGTGTACTCAGGGCGGGCGCTGAAGCTTTCTTT	NA	TRBV30	TRBJ1-1	NA
CATSNDRAGNQPQHF	TGTGCCACCAGCAACGACAGGGCGGGCAATCAGCCCCAGCATTTT	TRBD1	TRBV15	TRBJ1-5	NA
CASSPDNSPDTQYF	TGCGCCAGCAGTCCGGACAATTCCCCAGATACGCAGTATTTT	NA	TRBV10-1	TRBJ2-3	NA
CSAGDRAFYEQFF	TGCAGCGCCGGGGACAGGGCGTTCTATGAGCAGTTCTTC	TRBD1	TRBV29-1	TRBJ2-1	few
CASSSGQVGAHTDTQYF	TGTGCCAGCAGCTCCGGACAGGTTGGGGCCCACACAGATACGCAGTATTTT	TRBD1	TRBV9	TRBJ2-3	NA
CSAGGLKGGGYTF	TGCAGCGCCGGGGGCTTGAAGGGCGGGGGCTACACCTTC	NA	TRBV29-1	TRBJ1-2	few
CASSPEGIDRPYEQYF	TGTGCCAGCAGCCCTGAGGGAATAGACAGGCCCTACGAGCAGTACTTC	NA	TRBV7-9	TRBJ2-7	NA
CASSLGEYNEQFF	TGTGCCAGCAGCTTGGGCGAGTACAATGAGCAGTTCTTC	NA	TRBV7-2	TRBJ2-1	many
CAISDRQGRDYYGYTF	TGTGCCATCAGCGACCGACAGGGTAGAGATTACTATGGCTACACCTTC	TRBD1	TRBV10-3	TRBJ1-2	NA
CSAGGGLAVTDTQYF	TGCAGTGCCGGGGGAGGGCTAGCGGTCACAGATACGCAGTATTTT	TRBD2	TRBV20-1	TRBJ2-3	few
CASSQGTSGRISEQFF	TGTGCCAGCAGCCAAGGGACTAGCGGGAGGATCAGTGAGCAGTTCTTC	TRBD2	TRBV3-1	TRBJ2-1	NA
CASSPGVWGEEETQYF	TGTGCCAGCTCACCGGGGGTTTGGGGTGAAGAAGAGACCCAGTACTTC	NA	TRBV18	TRBJ2-5	few
CASSPDLYYEQYF	TGTGCCAGCAGCCCTGACCTTTACTACGAGCAGTACTTC	NA	TRBV5-5	TRBJ2-7	few
CASSPRLAGGPMTYEQYF	TGCGCCAGCAGCCCCCGACTAGCGGGAGGGCCTATGACCTACGAGCAGTACTTC	TRBD2	TRBV4-1	TRBJ2-7	NA
CASSGAPGTSGDTQYF	TGTGCCAGCAGCGGGGCGCCCGGGACTAGCGGAGATACGCAGTATTTT	TRBD2	TRBV9	TRBJ2-3	NA
CASRLASSSSYNEQFF	TGTGCCAGCAGACTTGCTAGCAGTAGCTCCTACAATGAGCAGTTCTTC	NA	TRBV6-4	TRBJ2-1	NA
CSVWDRPEDPPYEQYF	TGCAGCGTTTGGGACAGGCCAGAGGATCCTCCCTACGAGCAGTACTTC	TRBD1	TRBV29-1	TRBJ2-7	NA
CASSQSTNTDTQYF	TGTGCCAGCAGCCAGTCGACTAACACAGATACGCAGTATTTT	NA	TRBV3-1	TRBJ2-3	NA
CSARRVGDSPLHF	TGCAGTGCCCGACGGGTAGGGGATTCACCCCTCCACTTT	NA	TRBV20-1	TRBJ1-6	NA
CSARDGGRTYEQYF	TGCAGTGCTAGAGATGGAGGCAGGACCTACGAGCAGTACTTC	NA	TRBV20-1	TRBJ2-7	NA
CASRETANSYEQYF	TGTGCCAGCAGGGAAACCGCTAATTCCTACGAGCAGTACTTC	NA	TRBV3-1	TRBJ2-7	NA
CASSLVSEAPYEQYF	TGTGCCAGCAGCTTAGTTTCGGAGGCCCCCTACGAGCAGTACTTC	NA	TRBV7-2	TRBJ2-7	few
CASSHILAGAHNEQFF	TGTGCCAGCAGCCACATTCTAGCGGGGGCCCACAATGAGCAGTTCTTC	TRBD2	TRBV7-3	TRBJ2-1	NA
CASSSIPGPGIEQYF	TGCGCCAGCAGCTCCATCCCGGGCCCTGGGATCGAGCAGTACTTC	NA	TRBV5-1	TRBJ2-7	NA
CASSLSRANEQFF	TGTGCCAGCAGCTTAAGTAGGGCCAATGAGCAGTTCTTC	NA	TRBV7-3	TRBJ2-1	NA
CASSLAQTSGGYEQFF	TGTGCCAGCAGCTTAGCGCAAACTAGCGGGGGGTATGAGCAGTTCTTC	TRBD2	TRBV7-2	TRBJ2-1	NA
CASSPEPYRGGTYEQYF	TGTGCCAGCAGTCCGGAACCTTACAGGGGCGGGACCTACGAGCAGTACTTC	NA	TRBV28	TRBJ2-7	NA
CASSSEGVRGGRLNEQFF	TGTGCCAGCAGCTCGGAAGGAGTTCGGGGGGGCCGGTTGAATGAGCAGTTCTTC	TRBD2	TRBV7-2	TRBJ2-1	few
CASSFKTSGSNEQFF	TGTGCCAGCAGTTTCAAGACTAGCGGGAGCAATGAGCAGTTCTTC	TRBD2	TRBV27	TRBJ2-1	few
CATSATLAGGSQEQFF	TGTGCCACCAGTGCGACACTAGCGGGGGGCTCCCAAGAGCAGTTCTTC	TRBD2	TRBV24-1	TRBJ2-1	NA
CASSQTEGQSYYEQYF	TGTGCCAGCAGCCAAACGGAAGGACAGAGCTACTACGAGCAGTACTTC	NA	TRBV14	TRBJ2-7	few